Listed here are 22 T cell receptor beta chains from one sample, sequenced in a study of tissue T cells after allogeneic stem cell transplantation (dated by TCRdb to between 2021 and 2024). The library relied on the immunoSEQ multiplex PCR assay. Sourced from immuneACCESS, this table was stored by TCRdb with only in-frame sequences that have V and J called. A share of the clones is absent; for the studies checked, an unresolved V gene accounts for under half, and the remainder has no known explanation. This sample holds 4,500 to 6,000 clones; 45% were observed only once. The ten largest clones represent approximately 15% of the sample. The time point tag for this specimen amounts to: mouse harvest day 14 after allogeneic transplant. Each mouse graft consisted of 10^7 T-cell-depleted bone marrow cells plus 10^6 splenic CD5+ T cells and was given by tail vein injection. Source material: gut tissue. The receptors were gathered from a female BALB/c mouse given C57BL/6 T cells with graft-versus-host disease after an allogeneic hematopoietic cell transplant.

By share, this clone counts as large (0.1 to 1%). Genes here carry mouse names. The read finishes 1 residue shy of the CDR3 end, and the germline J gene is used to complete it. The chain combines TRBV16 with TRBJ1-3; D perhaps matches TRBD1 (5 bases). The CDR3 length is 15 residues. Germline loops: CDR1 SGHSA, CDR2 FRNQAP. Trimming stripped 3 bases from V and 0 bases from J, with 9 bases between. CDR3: CASSFQGLSGNTLYF. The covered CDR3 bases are TGTGCAAGCAGCTTCCAGGGCCTTTCTGGAAATACGCTCTAT. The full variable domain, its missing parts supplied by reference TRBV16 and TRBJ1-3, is NAGVIQTPRHKVTGKGQEATLWCEPISGHSAVFWYRQTIVQGLEFLTYFRNQAPIDDSGMPKERFSAQMPNQSHSTLKIQSTQPQDSAVYLCASSFQGLSGNTLYFGEGSRLIVV.

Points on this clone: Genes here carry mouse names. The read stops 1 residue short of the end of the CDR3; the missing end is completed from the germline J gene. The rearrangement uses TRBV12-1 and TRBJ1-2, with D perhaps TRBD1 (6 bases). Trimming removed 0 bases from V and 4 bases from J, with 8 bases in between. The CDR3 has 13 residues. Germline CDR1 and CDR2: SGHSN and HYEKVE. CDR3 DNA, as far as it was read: TGTGCCAGCTCTCTCGCCAGGGGCTCCGACTACACC. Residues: CASSLARGSDYT. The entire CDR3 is CASSLARGSDYTF.

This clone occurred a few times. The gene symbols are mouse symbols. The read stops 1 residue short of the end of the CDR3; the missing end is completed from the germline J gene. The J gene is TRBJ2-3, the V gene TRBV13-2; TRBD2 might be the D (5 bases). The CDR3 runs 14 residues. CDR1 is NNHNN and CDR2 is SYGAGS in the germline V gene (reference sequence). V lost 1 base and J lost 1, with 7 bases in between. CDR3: CASGDKLGAETLYF. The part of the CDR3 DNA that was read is TGTGCCAGCGGTGATAAACTGGGTGCAGAAACGCTGTAT.

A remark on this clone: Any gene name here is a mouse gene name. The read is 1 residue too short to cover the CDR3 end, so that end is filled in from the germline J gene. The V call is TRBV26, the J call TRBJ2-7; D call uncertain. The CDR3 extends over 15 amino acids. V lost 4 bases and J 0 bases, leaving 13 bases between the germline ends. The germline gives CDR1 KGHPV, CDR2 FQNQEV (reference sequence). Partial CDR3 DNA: TGTGCCAGCAGTCGGGCAGGTCGGAGCTCCTATGAACAGTAC. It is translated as CASSRAGRSSYEQY. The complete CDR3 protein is CASSRAGRSSYEQYF.

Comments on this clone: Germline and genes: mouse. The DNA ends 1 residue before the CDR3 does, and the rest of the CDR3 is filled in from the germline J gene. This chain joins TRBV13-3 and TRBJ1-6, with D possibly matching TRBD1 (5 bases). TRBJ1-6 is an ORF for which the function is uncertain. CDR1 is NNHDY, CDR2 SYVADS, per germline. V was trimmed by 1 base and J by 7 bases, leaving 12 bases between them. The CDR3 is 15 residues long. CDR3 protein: CASSDIGARNSPLYF. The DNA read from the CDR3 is TGTGCCAGCAGTGATATTGGGGCCCGAAATTCGCCCCTCTAC.

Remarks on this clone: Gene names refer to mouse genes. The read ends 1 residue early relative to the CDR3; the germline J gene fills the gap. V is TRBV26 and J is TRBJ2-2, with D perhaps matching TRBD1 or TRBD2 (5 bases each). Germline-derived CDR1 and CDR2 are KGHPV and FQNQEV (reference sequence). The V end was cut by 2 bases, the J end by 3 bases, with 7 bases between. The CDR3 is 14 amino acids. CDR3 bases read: TGTGCCAGCAGTCTGGCGGGGGACACCGGGCAGCTCTAC. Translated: CASSLAGDTGQLY. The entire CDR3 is CASSLAGDTGQLYF.

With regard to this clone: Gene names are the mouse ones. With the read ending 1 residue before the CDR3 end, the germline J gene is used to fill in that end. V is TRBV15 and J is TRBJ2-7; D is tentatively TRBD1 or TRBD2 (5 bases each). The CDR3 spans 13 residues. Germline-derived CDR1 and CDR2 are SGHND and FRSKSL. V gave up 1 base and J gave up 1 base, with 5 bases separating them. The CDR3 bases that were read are TGTGCCAGCAGTTTAGGGGGGTCCTATGAACAGTAC. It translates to CASSLGGSYEQY. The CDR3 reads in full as CASSLGGSYEQYF.

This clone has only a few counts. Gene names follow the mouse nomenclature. The CDR3 loop is CASSPGQETLYF. The sequenced part of the CDR3 DNA is TGTGCCAGCTCCCCCGGACAGGAAACGCTGTAT. The V call is TRBV12-1, the J call TRBJ2-3, with D maybe TRBD1 (6 bases). The CDR3 end lies 1 residue beyond the end of the read and is filled in from the germline J gene. Germline V gives CDR1 SGHSN, CDR2 HYEKVE. The CDR3 contains 12 residues. The V gene lost 4 bases and the J gene lost 6 bases, with 10 bases spanning the gap.

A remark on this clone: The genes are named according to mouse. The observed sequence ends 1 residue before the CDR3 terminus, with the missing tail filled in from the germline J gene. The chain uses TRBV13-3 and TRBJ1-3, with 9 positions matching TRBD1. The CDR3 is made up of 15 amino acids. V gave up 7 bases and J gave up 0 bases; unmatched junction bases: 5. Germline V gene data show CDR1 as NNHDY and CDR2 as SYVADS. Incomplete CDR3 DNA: TGTGCCAGCTTCGGACAGGGGAATTCTGGAAATACGCTCTAT. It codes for CASFGQGNSGNTLY. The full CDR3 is CASFGQGNSGNTLYF.

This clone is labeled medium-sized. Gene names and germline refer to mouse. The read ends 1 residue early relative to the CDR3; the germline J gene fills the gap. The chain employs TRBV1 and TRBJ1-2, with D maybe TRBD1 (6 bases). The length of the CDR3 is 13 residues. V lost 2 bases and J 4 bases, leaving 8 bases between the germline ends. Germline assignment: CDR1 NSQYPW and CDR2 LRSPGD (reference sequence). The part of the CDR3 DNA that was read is TGCACCTGCAGTGCAAGGGGGATCTCCGACTACACC. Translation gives CTCSARGISDYT. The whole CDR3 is CTCSARGISDYTF.

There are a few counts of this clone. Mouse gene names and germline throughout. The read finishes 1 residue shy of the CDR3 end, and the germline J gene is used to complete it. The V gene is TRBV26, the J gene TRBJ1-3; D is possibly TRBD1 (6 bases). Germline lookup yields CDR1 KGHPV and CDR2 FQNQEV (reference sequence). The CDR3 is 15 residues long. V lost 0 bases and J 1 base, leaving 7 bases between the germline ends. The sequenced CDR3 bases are TGTGCCAGCAGTCTGTCCGGGACATCTGGAAATACGCTCTAT. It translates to CASSLSGTSGNTLY. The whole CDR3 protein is CASSLSGTSGNTLYF.

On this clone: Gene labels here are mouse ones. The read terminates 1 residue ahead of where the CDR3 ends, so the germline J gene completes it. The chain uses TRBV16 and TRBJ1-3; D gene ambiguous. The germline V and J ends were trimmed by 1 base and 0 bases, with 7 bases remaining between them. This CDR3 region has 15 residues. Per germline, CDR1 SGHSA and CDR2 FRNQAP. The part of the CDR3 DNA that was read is TGTGCAAGCAGCTTAGCCAAAAATTCTGGAAATACGCTCTAT. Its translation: CASSLAKNSGNTLY. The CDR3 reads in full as CASSLAKNSGNTLYF. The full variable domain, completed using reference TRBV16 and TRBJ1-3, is NAGVIQTPRHKVTGKGQEATLWCEPISGHSAVFWYRQTIVQGLEFLTYFRNQAPIDDSGMPKERFSAQMPNQSHSTLKIQSTQPQDSAVYLCASSLAKNSGNTLYFGEGSRLIVV.

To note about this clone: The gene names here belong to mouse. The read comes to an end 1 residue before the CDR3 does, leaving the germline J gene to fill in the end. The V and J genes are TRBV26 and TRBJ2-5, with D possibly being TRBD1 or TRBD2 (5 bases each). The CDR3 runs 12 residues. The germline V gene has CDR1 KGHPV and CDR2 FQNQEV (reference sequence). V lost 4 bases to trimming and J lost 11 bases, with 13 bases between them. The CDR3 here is CASSPPGQGQYF. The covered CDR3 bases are TGTGCCAGCAGTCCCCCGGGGCAGGGCCAGTAC. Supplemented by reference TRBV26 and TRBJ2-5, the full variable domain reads NSKVIQTPRYLVKGQGQKAKMRCIPEKGHPVVFWYQQNKNNEFKFLINFQNQEVLQQIDMTEKRFSAECPSNSPCSLEIQSSEAGDSALYLCASSPPGQGQYFGPGTRLLVL.

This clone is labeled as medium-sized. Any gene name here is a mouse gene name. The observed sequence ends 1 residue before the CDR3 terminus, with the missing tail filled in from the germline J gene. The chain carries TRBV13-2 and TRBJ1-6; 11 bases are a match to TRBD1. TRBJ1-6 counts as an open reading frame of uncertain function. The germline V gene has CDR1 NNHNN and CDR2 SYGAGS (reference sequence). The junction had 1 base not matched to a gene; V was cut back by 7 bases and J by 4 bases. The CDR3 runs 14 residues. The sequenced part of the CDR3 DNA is TGTGCCAGCCGGGACAGGGGGTATAATTCGCCCCTCTAC. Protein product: CASRDRGYNSPLY. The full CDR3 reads CASRDRGYNSPLYF.

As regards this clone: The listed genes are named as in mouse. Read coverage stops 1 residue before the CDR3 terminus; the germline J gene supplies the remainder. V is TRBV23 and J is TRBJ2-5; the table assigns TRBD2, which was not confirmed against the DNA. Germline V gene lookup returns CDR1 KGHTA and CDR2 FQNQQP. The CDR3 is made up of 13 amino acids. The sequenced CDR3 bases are TGCTCCAGCAGGACTGGGGACCAAGACACCCAGTAC. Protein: CSSRTGDQDTQY. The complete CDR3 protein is CSSRTGDQDTQYF.

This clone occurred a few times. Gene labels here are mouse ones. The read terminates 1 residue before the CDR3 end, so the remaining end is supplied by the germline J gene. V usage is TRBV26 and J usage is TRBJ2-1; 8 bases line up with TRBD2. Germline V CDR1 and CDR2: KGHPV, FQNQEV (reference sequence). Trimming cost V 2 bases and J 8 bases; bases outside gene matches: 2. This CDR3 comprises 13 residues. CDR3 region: CASSLTGGPEQFF. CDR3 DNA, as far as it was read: TGTGCCAGCAGTCTGACTGGGGGCCCTGAGCAGTTC. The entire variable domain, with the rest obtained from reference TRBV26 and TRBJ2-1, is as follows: NSKVIQTPRYLVKGQGQKAKMRCIPEKGHPVVFWYQQNKNNEFKFLINFQNQEVLQQIDMTEKRFSAECPSNSPCSLEIQSSEAGDSALYLCASSLTGGPEQFFGPGTRLTVL.

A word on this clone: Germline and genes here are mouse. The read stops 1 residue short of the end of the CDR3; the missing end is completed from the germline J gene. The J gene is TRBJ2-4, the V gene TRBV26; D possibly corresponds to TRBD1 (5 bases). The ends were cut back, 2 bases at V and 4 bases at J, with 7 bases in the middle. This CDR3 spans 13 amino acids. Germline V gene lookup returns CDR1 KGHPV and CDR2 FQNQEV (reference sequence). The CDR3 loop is CASSLDRKNTLYF. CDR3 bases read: TGTGCCAGCAGTCTGGACAGAAAAAACACCTTGTAC.

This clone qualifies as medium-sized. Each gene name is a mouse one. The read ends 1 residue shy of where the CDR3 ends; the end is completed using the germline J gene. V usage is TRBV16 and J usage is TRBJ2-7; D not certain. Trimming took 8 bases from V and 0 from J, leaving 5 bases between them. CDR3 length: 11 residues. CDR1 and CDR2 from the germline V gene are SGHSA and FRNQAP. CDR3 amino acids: CASQSSYEQYF. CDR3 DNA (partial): TGTGCAAGCCAGAGCTCCTATGAACAGTAC. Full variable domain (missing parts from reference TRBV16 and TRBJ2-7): NAGVIQTPRHKVTGKGQEATLWCEPISGHSAVFWYRQTIVQGLEFLTYFRNQAPIDDSGMPKERFSAQMPNQSHSTLKIQSTQPQDSAVYLCASQSSYEQYFGPGTRLTVL.

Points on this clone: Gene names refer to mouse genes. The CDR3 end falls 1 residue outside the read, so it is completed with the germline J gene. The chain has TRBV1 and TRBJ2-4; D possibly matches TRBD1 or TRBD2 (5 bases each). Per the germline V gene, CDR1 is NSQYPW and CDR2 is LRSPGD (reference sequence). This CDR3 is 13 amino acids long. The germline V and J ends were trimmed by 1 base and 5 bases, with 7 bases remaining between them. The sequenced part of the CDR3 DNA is TGCACCTGCAGTGCAGGGGGGAGAAACACCTTGTAC. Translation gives CTCSAGGRNTLY. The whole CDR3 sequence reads CTCSAGGRNTLYF.

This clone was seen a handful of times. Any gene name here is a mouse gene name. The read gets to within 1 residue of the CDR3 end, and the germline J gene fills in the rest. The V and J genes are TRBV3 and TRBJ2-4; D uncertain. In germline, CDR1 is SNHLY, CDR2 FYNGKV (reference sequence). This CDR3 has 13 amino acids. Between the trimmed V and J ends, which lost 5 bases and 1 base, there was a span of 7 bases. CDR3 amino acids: CASSPLRQNTLYF. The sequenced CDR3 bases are TGTGCCAGCAGCCCCCTCCGTCAAAACACCTTGTAC.

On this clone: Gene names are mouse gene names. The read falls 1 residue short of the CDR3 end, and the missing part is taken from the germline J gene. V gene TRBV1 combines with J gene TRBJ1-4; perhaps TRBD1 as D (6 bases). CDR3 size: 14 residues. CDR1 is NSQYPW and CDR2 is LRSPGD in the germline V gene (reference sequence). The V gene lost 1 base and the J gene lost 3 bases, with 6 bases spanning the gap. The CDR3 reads CTCSAGGPNERLFF. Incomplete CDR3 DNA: TGCACCTGCAGTGCAGGGGGGCCCAACGAAAGATTATTT.

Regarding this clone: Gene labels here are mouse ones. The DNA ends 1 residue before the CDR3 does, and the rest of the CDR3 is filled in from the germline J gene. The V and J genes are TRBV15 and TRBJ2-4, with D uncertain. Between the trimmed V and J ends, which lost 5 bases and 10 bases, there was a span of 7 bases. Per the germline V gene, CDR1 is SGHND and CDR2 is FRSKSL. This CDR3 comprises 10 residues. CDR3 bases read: TGTGCCAGCAGTCCCAGTTCCTTGTAC. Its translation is CASSPSSLY. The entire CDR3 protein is CASSPSSLYF.